Described below is a single TCR beta chain sequence and its context. The antigen remains unidentified. The sample belongs to a study of identifying expanded T cells in peripheral blood. Findings and caveats of the study: Differentially abundant clones: roughly 1.3 between replicates, just under 17 at 2 to 3 weeks, under 25 at four. Clone count variance between roughly 2-week samples rose with total template count.

Germline V lookup: CDR1 SGHAT, CDR2 FQNNGV. The J segment lost 2 bases and the V segment lost 0 bases, leaving 8 bases of the junction unmatched. The CDR3 has 17 residues. Method: immunoSEQ multiplex PCR; TCRdb's copy keeps in-frame clones and lacks some. The data hold around 100,000 clones, with roughly 89% observed a single time. Sequencing used blood. This rearrangement joins TRBV11-2 to TRBJ2-7; 9 bases fit TRBD1. The sequence derives from a person aged 18 to 75 in good health. CDR3 sequence reads: CASSLETGTGFTYEQYF. The CDR3 coding sequence is TGTGCCAGCAGCTTAGAGACCGGGACAGGGTTTACCTACGAGCAGTACTTC.